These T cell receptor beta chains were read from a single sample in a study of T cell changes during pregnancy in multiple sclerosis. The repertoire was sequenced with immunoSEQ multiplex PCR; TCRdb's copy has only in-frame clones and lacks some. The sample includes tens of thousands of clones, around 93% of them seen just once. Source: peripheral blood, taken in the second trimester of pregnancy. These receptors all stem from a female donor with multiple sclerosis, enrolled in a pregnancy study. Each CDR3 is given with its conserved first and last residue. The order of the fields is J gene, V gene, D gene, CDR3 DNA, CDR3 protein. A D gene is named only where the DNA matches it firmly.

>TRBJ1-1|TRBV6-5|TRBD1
TGTGCCAGCACTGTGACAGGGGGGTCTCCTGAAGCTTTCTTT
CASTVTGGSPEAFF
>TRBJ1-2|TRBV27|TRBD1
TGTGCCAGCAGGATACAGGGGGCGTTTTCTGGCTACACCTTC
CASRIQGAFSGYTF
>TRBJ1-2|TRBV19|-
TGTGCCAGTTCCGAGAGGCGAGATGGCTACACCTTC
CASSERRDGYTF
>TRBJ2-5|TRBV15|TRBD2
TGTGCCACCAGCGGACTAGCGGGGGAAGGAGGAGAGACCCAGTACTTC
CATSGLAGEGGETQYF
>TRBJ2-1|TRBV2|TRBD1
TGTGCCAGCTCCACGGGACAGGGCTACAATGAGCAGTTCTTC
CASSTGQGYNEQFF
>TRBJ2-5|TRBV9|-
TGTGCCAGCAGCGTAGGGGAGCGGCAAGAGACCCAGTACTTC
CASSVGERQETQYF
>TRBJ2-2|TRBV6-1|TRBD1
TGTGCCAGCAGCACCCAGGGGGCGGCCGGGGAGCTGTTTTTT
CASSTQGAAGELFF
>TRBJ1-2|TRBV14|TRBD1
TGTGCCAGCAGCCACCTCCCCGGGACAGGGGATCGATATGGCTACACCTTC
CASSHLPGTGDRYGYTF
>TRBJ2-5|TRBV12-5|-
TGTGCTAGTGCCACCTCAGGGGTAGAGACCCAGTACTTC
CASATSGVETQYF
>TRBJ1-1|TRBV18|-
TGTGCCAGTAGTGAGGCGGTGAACACTGAAGCTTTCTTT
CASSEAVNTEAFF
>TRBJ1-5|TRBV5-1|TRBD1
TGCGCCAGCAGCACCCGGGACAGGGGGCGAAAGGGACGGCTCCAGCATTTT
CASSTRDRGRKGRLQHF
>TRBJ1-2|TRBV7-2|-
TGTGCCAGCAGCTTAGTCCCGGGGGAGAATAACTATGGCTACACCTTC
CASSLVPGENNYGYTF
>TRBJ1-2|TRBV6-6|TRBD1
TGTGCCAGCAGACCACCGACAGGGGGGTTCTATGGCTACACCTTC
CASRPPTGGFYGYTF
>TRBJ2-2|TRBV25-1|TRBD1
TGTGCCAGCTCTGCGGACAGGGGTTACACCGGGGAGCTGTTTTTT
CASSADRGYTGELFF
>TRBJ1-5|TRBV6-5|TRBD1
TGTGCCAGCAGTTACTCGCAGGGGGGAGATCAGCCCCAGCATTTT
CASSYSQGGDQPQHF
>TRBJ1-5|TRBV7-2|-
TGTGCCAGCAGCGGGACTGGGAACAATCAGCCCCAGCATTTT
CASSGTGNNQPQHF
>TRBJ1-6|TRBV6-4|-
TGTGCCAGCAGTGACTCGGGACACCCCAAGGGATCACCCCTCCACTTT
CASSDSGHPKGSPLHF
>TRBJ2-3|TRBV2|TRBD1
TGTGCCAGCAGCCTAACCGGGACAGGGGGCGGCGATACGCAGTATTTT
CASSLTGTGGGDTQYF
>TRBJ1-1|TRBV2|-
TGTGCCAGCAGCACAGGGAACACTGAAGCTTTCTTT
CASSTGNTEAFF
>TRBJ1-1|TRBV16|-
TGTGCCAGCAGCCCGCTACAGGGGAACACTGAAGCTTTCTTT
CASSPLQGNTEAFF
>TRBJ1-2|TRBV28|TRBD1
TGTGCCAGCATTAGGGGGACAGGGGCCTCTTATGGCTACACCTTC
CASIRGTGASYGYTF
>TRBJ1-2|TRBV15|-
TGTGCCACCAGCAGGGGAGATTCCGCGTGGGCTAACTATGGCTACACCTTC
CATSRGDSAWANYGYTF
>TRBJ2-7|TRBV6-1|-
TGTGCCAGCAGTGAGGTGGCCGAGGGCGAGCAGTACTTC
CASSEVAEGEQYF
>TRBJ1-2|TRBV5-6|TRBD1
TGTGCCAGCAGCTCGGGACAGGGGGACGCTGGCTACACCTTC
CASSSGQGDAGYTF
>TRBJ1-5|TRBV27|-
TGTGCCAGCAGTTATGGGCTTAGCAATCAGCCCCAGCATTTT
CASSYGLSNQPQHF
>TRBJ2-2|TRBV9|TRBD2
TGTGCCAGCAGCGCCTGGGGGGGGAACACCGGGGAGCTGTTTTTT
CASSAWGGNTGELFF
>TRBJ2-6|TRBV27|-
TGTGCCAGCAGTTTATACGGGGACACTGGGGCCAACGTCCTGACTTTC
CASSLYGDTGANVLTF
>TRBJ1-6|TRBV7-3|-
TGTGCCAGCAGCTTACAGGGTTCACCCCTCCACTTT
CASSLQGSPLHF
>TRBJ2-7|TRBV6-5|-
TGTGCCAGCGGCAACGGGGGTTCCTACGAGCAGTACTTC
CASGNGGSYEQYF
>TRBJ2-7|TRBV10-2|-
TGCGCCAGCAGTGAGGCCCGGGACACCTTCTACGAGCAGTACTTC
CASSEARDTFYEQYF
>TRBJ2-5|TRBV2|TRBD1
TGTGCCAGCAGCTTCGGACAGGGCTCAGGGGAGACCCAGTACTTC
CASSFGQGSGETQYF
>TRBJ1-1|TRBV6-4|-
TGTGCCAGCAGTCCGGGACAGAACACTGAAGCTTTCTTT
CASSPGQNTEAFF
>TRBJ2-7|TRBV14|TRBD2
TGTGCCAGCAGCGGGACTAGGCCCTACGAGCAGTACTTC
CASSGTRPYEQYF
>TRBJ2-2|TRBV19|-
TGTGCCAGTACTAACTGGACGGGGGTCACCGGGGAGCTGTTTTTT
CASTNWTGVTGELFF
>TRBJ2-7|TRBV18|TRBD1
TGTGCCAGCTCACCCTGGGACAGGGAAAACGAGCAGTACTTC
CASSPWDRENEQYF
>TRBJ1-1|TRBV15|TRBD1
TGTGCCACCAGCAGCCGTTCAGGGACAGTGAACACTGAAGCTTTCTTT
CATSSRSGTVNTEAFF
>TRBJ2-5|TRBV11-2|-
TGTGCCAGCAGCCCGAACAGGGAGACCCAGTACTTC
CASSPNRETQYF
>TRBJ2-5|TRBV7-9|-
TGTGCCAGCAGCTCGGACTCCCCCAGAGAGACCCAGTACTTC
CASSSDSPRETQYF
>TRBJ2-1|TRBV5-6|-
TGTGCCAGCAGCTTAATCGGTAGGGGTTCCTACAATGAGCAGTTCTTC
CASSLIGRGSYNEQFF
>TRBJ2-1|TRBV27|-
TGTGCCAGCAGTTTAACTTCCCCGGTATACAATGAGCAGTTCTTC
CASSLTSPVYNEQFF
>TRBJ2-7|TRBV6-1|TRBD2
TGTGCCACCCGACTAGCGGGAGCTTACGAGCAGTACTTC
CATRLAGAYEQYF
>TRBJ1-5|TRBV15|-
TGTGCCACCAGCAGAGACCAGGCGGGGGGTCAGCCCCAGCATTTT
CATSRDQAGGQPQHF